The clone carrying this T cell receptor beta chain was counted only a few times. What it binds is not known. Germline CDR1 is SGHRS and CDR2 is YFSETQ. This CDR3 contains 12 residues. The V end was cut by 2 bases, the J end by 6 bases, with 9 bases between. This specimen comes from a study of beta chain features in type 1 diabetes. The study's findings and limits: Highly expressing activated T cells could be over-counted with a cDNA template. The VDJ junctions of type 1 diabetes patients carried fewer insertions and more deletions. Type 1 diabetes patients had moderately but significantly shorter TCRB CDR3s in all four CD4+ subsets.

As every portion of the isolated RNA was reverse transcribed, the sequencing read expressed TCRB transcripts. The protocol was immunoSEQ multiplex PCR, while the TCRdb copy is restricted to in-frame clones and leaves out a portion. The sample consists of 300,000 to 450,000 clones, over 10% of them appearing once. Sequencing was carried out using naive CD4+ T cells from blood. J is TRBJ2-7 and V is TRBV5-1, with D possibly being TRBD2 (6 bases). This sequence was found in a woman in her late teens or twenties with type 1 diabetes. As DNA, the CDR3 is TGCGCCAGCAGCTTCGGGGGTAGCGAGCAGTACTTC. Residues: CASSFGGSEQYF.